The 28 T cell receptor beta chains below come from one sample, sequenced in a study of T cell changes during pregnancy in multiple sclerosis. Produced via immunoSEQ multiplex PCR; TCRdb's table is partial and in-frame only. The sample lists about 44,000 clones, roughly 90% occurring once. The sample consisted of CD4+ T cells from peripheral blood mononuclear cells, taken in the first trimester of pregnancy. These receptors all come from a female donor with multiple sclerosis, enrolled in a pregnancy study.

V and J are TRBV2 and TRBJ2-5; 7 bases agree with TRBD2. Germline-derived CDR1 and CDR2 are SNHLY and FYNNEI. This CDR3 has 14 residues. J gave up 2 bases and V 7 bases, and 7 bases lay outside the gene matches. The CDR3 spells CASNAGVGQETQYF. CDR3 DNA: TGTGCCAGCAATGCGGGAGTGGGGCAAGAGACCCAGTACTTC.

This clone has a single count. DNA of the CDR3: TGTGCCAGCAGCTTGGGACAGTCAACTAATGAAAAACTGTTTTTT. It specifies CASSLGQSTNEKLFF. V and J are TRBV11-2 and TRBJ1-4; TRBD1 agrees at 7 bases. The germline CDR1 and CDR2 sequences are SGHAT and FQNNGV. The CDR3 runs 15 residues. V shed 3 bases, J shed 0 bases, and the junction held 1 base outside the gene matches.

V usage is TRBV21-1 and J usage is TRBJ1-5; TRBD1 is the table's D call, not checked against the DNA. TRBV21-1 is a pseudogene locus. The CDR3 is 16 amino acids. The CDR3 is CASSKNQGGLNQPQHF. CDR3 sequence (DNA): TGTGCCAGCAGCAAAAATCAGGGGGGACTCAATCAGCCCCAGCATTTT.

This sequence joins TRBV9 and TRBJ2-3; no clear D gene. CDR3 length equals 13 residues. Germline CDR1 reads SGDLS; CDR2 reads YYNGEE. Deletions cut 7 bases from V and 1 base from J, with 10 bases between. CDR3 in amino acids: CASRGVGTDTQYF. As DNA, the CDR3 is TGTGCCAGCCGCGGAGTTGGCACAGATACGCAGTATTTT. The variable domain in full, with the rest retrieved from reference TRBV9 and TRBJ2-3, is DSGVTQTPKHLITATGQRVTLRCSPRSGDLSVYWYQQSLDQGLQFLIQYYNGEERAKGNILERFSAQQFPDLHSELNLSSLELGDSALYFCASRGVGTDTQYFGPGTRLTVL.

The V gene is TRBV13, the J gene TRBJ1-2; 11 bases are shared with TRBD1. CDR1 is PRHDT and CDR2 is FYEKMQ in the germline V gene (reference sequence). The CDR3 spans 14 residues. J gave up 3 bases and V 6 bases, and 3 bases lay outside the gene matches. The CDR3 DNA is TGTGCCAGCAGAAGGACAGGGGGCGACTATGGCTACACCTTC. It codes for CASRRTGGDYGYTF.

The V and J genes are TRBV4-3 and TRBJ2-2, with 14 nucleotides matching TRBD2. Losses at the gene ends were 3 bases for V and 5 bases for J; bases not matched to a gene: 11. The CDR3 has 19 amino acids. Germline V CDR1 and CDR2: LGHNA, YSLEER. For the CDR3, the DNA is TGCGCCAGCAGCCATTCCCCGCCGGGACTAGCGGGAGATACCGGGGAGCTGTTTTTT. Translated, it gives CASSHSPPGLAGDTGELFF.

The rearrangement links TRBV9 to TRBJ1-3, with D possibly TRBD1 on 5 matching bases. The V gene lost 1 base and the J gene lost 2 bases, with 13 bases spanning the gap. Germline V gene sequence: CDR1 SGDLS, CDR2 YYNGEE. CDR3 size: 16 residues. CDR3 DNA: TGTGCCAGCAGCGTAAGAATAGGGGAAACTGGAAACACCATATATTTT. It specifies CASSVRIGETGNTIYF.

This clone turned up a few times. The chain is built from TRBV30 and TRBJ2-5; perhaps TRBD1 as D (6 bases). CDR1 and CDR2 (germline): GTSNPN, SVGIG (reference sequence). Trimming cost V 0 bases and J 5 bases, with 13 bases left between them. This CDR3 region has 14 residues. The CDR3: CAWSVGGRRETQYF. The CDR3 DNA follows: TGTGCCTGGAGTGTAGGGGGTCGGCGGGAGACCCAGTACTTC.

The rearrangement links TRBV28 to TRBJ2-7; D perhaps matches TRBD1 (6 bases). CDR1 and CDR2 (germline): MDHEN, SYDVKM. CDR3 length: 11 amino acids. Trimming removed 5 bases at V and 9 bases at J, with 11 bases between. The CDR3 protein is CASSLGQRQYF. As DNA, the CDR3 is TGTGCCAGCAGTCTTGGACAGCGGCAGTACTTC. The variable domain in full, with the rest retrieved from reference TRBV28 and TRBJ2-7, is DVKVTQSSRYLVKRTGEKVFLECVQDMDHENMFWYRQDPGLGLRLIYFSYDVKMKEKGDIPEGYSVSREKKERFSLILESASTNQTSMYLCASSLGQRQYFGPGTRLTVT.

V usage is TRBV4-2 and J usage is TRBJ1-5; D gene unclear. V was cut by 1 base and J by 7 bases, with 14 bases left in between. Germline assignment: CDR1 LGHNA and CDR2 YNFKEQ. The CDR3 totals 15 residues. The CDR3 DNA reads as TGTGCCAGCAGCCAAGCTTTTAGGATCGGGCAGCCCCAGCATTTT. Amino acids: CASSQAFRIGQPQHF.

The chain recombines TRBV14 with TRBJ2-3; 7 nucleotides line up with TRBD1. CDR1 is SGHDN and CDR2 is FVKESK in the germline V gene. V lost 4 bases, J lost 7 bases, and 8 bases stayed unmatched. The CDR3 length is 14 residues. The chain's CDR3 is CASSPLRQGNTQYF. CDR3 DNA sequence: TGTGCCAGCAGCCCATTGAGACAGGGTAATACGCAGTATTTT.

CDR3 nucleotide sequence: TGTGCCAGCTCACCGGTAGCGGGGGGGGTGAACATTCAGTACTTC. It translates to CASSPVAGGVNIQYF. This sequence joins TRBV18 and TRBJ2-4; TRBD2 matches 11 bases. The CDR3 sequence is 15 residues long. Germline V gene sequence: CDR1 KGHSH, CDR2 LQKENI. With 3 bases clipped from V and 7 bases from J, the junction kept 5 bases outside the gene matches.

This chain joins TRBV6-1 and TRBJ2-7; a possible D gene is TRBD2 (6 bases). The CDR3 covers 15 residues. CDR1 and CDR2 from the germline V gene are MNHNS and SASEGT. The V gene lost 2 bases and the J gene lost 2 bases, with 13 bases spanning the gap. The CDR3 region is CASSEYGGATYEQYF. For the CDR3, the DNA is TGTGCCAGCAGTGAATATGGCGGGGCCACCTACGAGCAGTACTTC.

This chain joins TRBV9 and TRBJ2-6; D is perhaps TRBD1 (6 bases). CDR3 length: 21 amino acids. Germline CDR1 is SGDLS and CDR2 is YYNGEE. Between the trimmed V and J ends, which lost 0 bases and 4 bases, there was a span of 26 bases. For the CDR3, the DNA is TGTGCCAGCAGCGTAGGGGGTGGAACTAGGACAGCATTTAGGGGGGCCAACGTCCTGACTTTC. This codes for CASSVGGGTRTAFRGANVLTF.

The gene calls are TRBV7-8 and TRBJ1-4; D is undetermined. The V end was cut by 1 base, the J end by 6 bases, with 9 bases between. This CDR3 contains 14 residues. Germline V CDR1 and CDR2: SGHVS, FQNEAQ. The CDR3 sequence is CASSLGRGYEKLFF. The CDR3 DNA reads TGTGCCAGCAGCTTAGGCCGGGGTTATGAAAAACTGTTTTTT.

The table lists this clone with a few counts. The chain is built from TRBV10-3 and TRBJ1-1; 7 nucleotides align to TRBD1. V was pared by 7 bases and J by 1 base, with 6 bases of the junction left unmatched. The CDR3 covers 14 residues. Germline V gene data show CDR1 as ENHRY and CDR2 as SYGVKD. In nucleotides, the CDR3 is TGTGCCATCATTTCCGGGACAGCGAACACTGAAGCTTTCTTT. Encoded protein: CAIISGTANTEAFF.

The J gene is TRBJ2-7, the V gene TRBV2; 8 bases are shared with TRBD2. The CDR3 covers 19 residues. Germline V CDR1 and CDR2: SNHLY, FYNNEI. Trimming removed 2 bases from V and 4 bases from J; junction bases left unmatched: 19. The CDR3 region has the DNA TGTGCCAGCAGTGAAAGGGGTCAGATCTCGAGCGGGAGAAGGTACGAGCAGTACTTC. It translates to CASSERGQISSGRRYEQYF.

The genes are TRBV28 and TRBJ1-2; D not certain. Trimming removed 3 bases from V and 4 bases from J, with 9 bases in between. This CDR3 comprises 13 residues. Germline V gene sequence: CDR1 MDHEN, CDR2 SYDVKM. CDR3 nucleotide sequence: TGTGCCAGCAGTTTGACCAGGTTCTATGGCTACACCTTC. Residues: CASSLTRFYGYTF.

This clone is a singleton in its sample. The V gene is TRBV4-1, the J gene TRBJ1-4, with 8 bases matching TRBD1. The ends lost 4 bases at V and 7 bases at J; junction bases unmatched: 8. The germline CDR1 and CDR2 sequences are MGHRA and YSYEKL. The CDR3 loop spans 15 amino acids. Here the CDR3 reads CASSRTTGGGEKLFF. The CDR3 DNA sequence: TGCGCCAGCAGCCGAACTACAGGGGGAGGTGAAAAACTGTTTTTT.

In this sample, this clone is medium-sized. The V gene is TRBV6-1, the J gene TRBJ1-2; a weak D match, TRBD1 (5 bases). Trimming removed 4 bases at V and 2 bases at J, with 11 bases between. CDR3 length: 14 residues. Germline V CDR1 and CDR2: MNHNS, SASEGT. For the CDR3, the DNA is TGTGCCAGCAGTGGTGCAGGGATGAACTATGGCTACACCTTC. Translation gives CASSGAGMNYGYTF.

The V call is TRBV28, the J call TRBJ2-1; D might be TRBD1 (7 bases). Germline V CDR1 and CDR2: MDHEN, SYDVKM. CDR3 length: 16 amino acids. The ends were cut back, 5 bases at V and 0 bases at J, with 14 bases in the middle. The CDR3 nucleotides read TGTGCCAGCAGTCTTCGACAGGGACTCTCCTACAATGAGCAGTTCTTC. This codes for CASSLRQGLSYNEQFF. Full variable domain (remainder filled in from reference TRBV28 and TRBJ2-1): DVKVTQSSRYLVKRTGEKVFLECVQDMDHENMFWYRQDPGLGLRLIYFSYDVKMKEKGDIPEGYSVSREKKERFSLILESASTNQTSMYLCASSLRQGLSYNEQFFGPGTRLTVL.

The V gene is TRBV7-9, the J gene TRBJ2-1, with TRBD2 matching over 10 bases. The CDR3 spans 15 residues. V was clipped by 8 bases and J by 8 bases; unmatched bases: 12. CDR1 SEHNR and CDR2 FQNEAQ come from the germline V gene (reference sequence). CDR3 DNA sequence: TGTGCCAGCCCTAGGTCCAGCGGGAGGGACCATGAGCAGTTCTTC. Amino acid sequence: CASPRSSGRDHEQFF.

The chain has TRBV5-6 and TRBJ1-5, with D possibly TRBD1 on 5 matching bases. This CDR3 is built from 15 residues. The germline V gene encodes CDR1 SGHDT and CDR2 YYEEEE. The V and J ends lost 0 bases and 7 bases respectively, with 14 bases between them. CDR3 sequence (DNA): TGTGCCAGCAGCTTGGTGGGTCAGGGTGGCCAGCCCCAGCATTTT. Translated, it gives CASSLVGQGGQPQHF.

The chain has TRBV18 and TRBJ1-1, with 7 bases that match TRBD1. The CDR3 sequence is 14 residues long. The germline V gene encodes CDR1 KGHSH and CDR2 LQKENI. Trimming at V came to 3 bases and at J to 5 bases, leaving 6 bases not matched to a gene. CDR3 amino acids: CASSPLQGRTEAFF. The CDR3 DNA reads TGTGCCAGCTCACCTTTACAGGGGCGAACTGAAGCTTTCTTT.

The chain employs TRBV7-3 and TRBJ1-1; 7 bases fit TRBD1. J was trimmed by 3 bases and V by 3 bases; bases with no gene match: 4. The CDR3 runs 14 residues. CDR1 is SGHTA and CDR2 is FQGTGA in the germline V gene. CDR3 nucleotides: TGTGCCAGCAGCTTGACAGGGACCGACACTGAAGCTTTCTTT. Translating gives CASSLTGTDTEAFF. Complete variable domain (other parts from reference TRBV7-3 and TRBJ1-1): GAGVSQTPSNKVTEKGKYVELRCDPISGHTALYWYRQSLGQGPEFLIYFQGTGAADDSGLPNDRFFAVRPEGSVSTLKIQRTERGDSAVYLCASSLTGTDTEAFFGQGTRLTVV.

The chain has TRBV7-9 and TRBJ2-3; 9 nucleotides align to TRBD2. CDR3 length equals 15 residues. V lost 3 bases to trimming and J lost 4 bases; unmatched junction nucleotides: 5. Per the germline V gene, CDR1 is SEHNR and CDR2 is FQNEAQ (reference sequence). CDR3 amino acids: CASSLGGRASDTQYF. CDR3 coding DNA: TGTGCCAGCAGCTTGGGCGGGAGGGCCTCAGATACGCAGTATTTT.

The V call is TRBV19, the J call TRBJ1-4, with D unclear. V was trimmed by 3 bases and J by 6 bases, leaving 11 bases between them. Germline V gene sequence: CDR1 LNHDA, CDR2 SQIVND (reference sequence). CDR3 length equals 14 residues. CDR3 residues: CASSIQAKDEKLFF. Written as DNA, the CDR3 is TGTGCCAGTAGTATCCAGGCAAAGGATGAAAAACTGTTTTTT.

The chain couples TRBV28 to TRBJ2-3; unclear D gene. Germline-derived CDR1 and CDR2 are MDHEN and SYDVKM. V lost 5 bases, J lost 6 bases, and 9 bases lay in between. This CDR3 comprises 12 residues. The CDR3 loop is CASSLPRDTQYF. CDR3 in DNA: TGTGCCAGCAGTCTACCGAGGGATACGCAGTATTTT.